Following are 32 T cell receptor beta chains from one sample sequenced in a study of Graves' ophthalmopathy and Graves' hyperthyroidism. Scientists amplified the TCR beta CDR3 regions from RNA transcripts. HTBI-primed first-round RT-PCR preceded second-round multiplex PCR. From the multiplex PCR reads, TCRdb called clonotypes with MiXCR, one entry per CDR3 protein. The sample carries hundreds of thousands of distinct CDR3 sequences, 22% recorded once. What was sequenced was peripheral blood. The source is a young woman with stable Graves' hyperthyroidism. Some clones in this sample may be carry-over from other donors' samples.

The DNA of the CDR3 is TGCGCCAGCAGCCTTCAGGGGGGCTTAAACACCGGGGAGCTGTTTTTT. Translating it yields CASSLQGGLNTGELFF. The genes are TRBV5-1 and TRBJ2-2; D is perhaps TRBD1 (7 bases). Trimming stripped 4 bases from V and 2 bases from J, with 15 bases between. The CDR3 covers 16 residues. Per germline, CDR1 SGHRS and CDR2 YFSETQ.

This clonotype was seen ten or more times. The V gene is TRBV24-1, the J gene TRBJ1-1; D is perhaps TRBD1 (6 bases). The CDR3 contains 12 residues. V lost 5 bases to trimming and J lost 5 bases, with 8 bases between them. Looked up from germline, CDR1 is KGHDR and CDR2 is SFDVKD. Here the CDR3 reads CATSVGGTEAFF. CDR3 bases: TGTGCCACCAGTGTAGGGGGGACTGAAGCTTTCTTT.

This clonotype was seen repeatedly, ten times or more. One end of the junction fails to match germline, which may point to a read error. The chain joins TRBV24-1 to TRBJ1-5; D is possibly TRBD1 (5 bases). This CDR3 has 15 amino acids. Per germline, CDR1 KGHDR and CDR2 SFDVKD. As DNA, the CDR3 is TGTGCCACCAGTGTTTTGCCGGGGGGCAATCAGCCCCAGCATTTT. Translation gives CATSVLPGGNQPQHF.

This clonotype was recorded at least ten times. This chain uses TRBV2 with TRBJ1-1, with 9 bases identical to TRBD1. This CDR3 is 13 amino acids long. Germline CDR1 reads SNHLY; CDR2 reads FYNNEI. V shed 10 bases, J shed 3 bases, and the junction held 6 bases outside the gene matches. CDR3 sequence: CATHWTGDTEAFF. Here the CDR3 DNA reads TGTGCCACTCACTGGACAGGGGACACTGAAGCTTTCTTT. Combining the CDR3 with reference TRBV2 and TRBJ1-1 gives the whole variable domain EPEVTQTPSHQVTQMGQEVILRCVPISNHLYFYWYRQILGQKVEFLVSFYNNEISEKSEIFDDQFSVERPDGSNFTLKIRSTKLEDSAMYFCATHWTGDTEAFFGQGTRLTVV.

V is TRBV18 and J is TRBJ1-6; 8 bases are shared with TRBD1. Germline loops: CDR1 KGHSH, CDR2 LQKENI. V dropped 6 bases and J dropped 0; count of bases not matched to a gene: 4. This CDR3 is built from 16 residues. For the CDR3, the DNA is TGTGCCAGCTCGGGACAGGAGAGCTCCTATAATTCACCCCTCCACTTT. It specifies CASSGQESSYNSPLHF.

The CDR3, as DNA: TGTGCCAGCAGCAACGGGGACATGCGCTACACCTTC. This translates into CASSNGDMRYTF. V gene TRBV7-9 combines with J gene TRBJ1-2, with D perhaps TRBD1 (6 bases). The V and J ends lost 5 bases and 9 bases respectively, with 13 bases between them. Germline V lookup: CDR1 SEHNR, CDR2 FQNEAQ (reference sequence). The CDR3 length is 12 residues.

This clonotype has at least ten counts. V is TRBV29-1 and J is TRBJ2-7, with D hard to call. In germline, CDR1 is SQVTM, CDR2 ANQGSEA. The CDR3 is made up of 11 amino acids. V was trimmed by 4 bases and J by 1 base, leaving 5 bases between them. The CDR3 DNA sequence: TGCAGCGTTGGGCAGTCCTACGAGCAGTACTTC. Its translation: CSVGQSYEQYF.

This clonotype showed up many times. The chain links TRBV20-1 to TRBJ1-2; D is unresolved. Germline CDR1 reads DFQATT; CDR2 reads SNEGSKA (reference sequence). V was trimmed by 3 bases and J by 8 bases, leaving 10 bases between them. The CDR3 spans 11 residues. The CDR3 reads CSASLNEGYTF. The CDR3 DNA reads as TGCAGTGCTAGCCTGAATGAGGGCTACACCTTC.

This clonotype has ten or more counts. V is TRBV6-4 and J is TRBJ1-1; D call uncertain. Germline CDR1 is MRHNA and CDR2 is SNTAGT. The V gene lost 0 bases and the J gene lost 7 bases, with 6 bases spanning the gap. This CDR3 contains 12 residues. The CDR3 coding sequence is TGTGCCAGCAGTGACTCGTGGCTTGAAGCTTTCTTT. Translating it yields CASSDSWLEAFF.

This clonotype was counted ten times or more. V gene TRBV6-1 combines with J gene TRBJ1-1, with D hard to call. The CDR3 runs 12 residues. CDR1 and CDR2 (germline): MNHNS, SASEGT. Trimming took off 8 bases at V and 5 bases at J, with 12 bases between the two ends. The CDR3 here is CASAVRGTEAFF. Written as DNA, the CDR3 is TGTGCCAGCGCGGTGCGCGGGACTGAAGCTTTCTTT.

The chain has TRBV12-3 or TRBV12-4 and TRBJ2-7; D possibly uses TRBD1 or TRBD2 (5 bases each). The CDR3 runs to 13 residues. V shed 8 bases and J shed 3 bases, with 14 bases lying between them. In DNA form, the CDR3 reads TGTGCCAGCGGACCCCGGGACCGCTACGAGCAGTACTTC. Amino acid sequence: CASGPRDRYEQYF.

This clonotype was seen repeatedly, ten times or more. This chain links TRBV12-3 or TRBV12-4 with TRBJ2-7, with TRBD2 as a possible D gene (6 bases). V lost 5 bases, J lost 1 base, and 9 bases lay in between. The length of the CDR3 is 13 residues. The CDR3 protein is CASSPGDSYEQYF. CDR3 DNA: TGTGCCAGCAGTCCGGGGGATTCCTACGAGCAGTACTTC.

This clonotype has a handful of counts. This chain uses TRBV18 with TRBJ2-5; D is uncertain. Trimming pared 6 bases from V and 1 base from J, leaving 15 bases between. Germline CDR1 reads KGHSH; CDR2 reads LQKENI. The CDR3 covers 15 residues. CDR3 in amino acids: CASSRARSRQETQYF. The CDR3 DNA is TGTGCCAGCTCTAGGGCGCGGAGCCGCCAAGAGACCCAGTACTTC.

The rearrangement joins TRBV6-5 to TRBJ1-1; D possibly corresponds to TRBD1 (6 bases). The V and J ends lost 2 bases and 7 bases respectively, with 14 bases between them. This CDR3 spans 14 amino acids. From germline, CDR1 is MNHEY and CDR2 SVGAGI. The CDR3 region has the DNA TGTGCCAGCAGTTACAGGGGGTACAGGAATGAAGCTTTCTTT. It encodes CASSYRGYRNEAFF.

This clonotype showed up many times. The gene calls are TRBV20-1 and TRBJ1-5, with D possibly TRBD1 on 5 matching bases. Trimming stripped 2 bases from V and 4 bases from J, with 15 bases between. The CDR3 is 15 amino acids. The germline V gene has CDR1 DFQATT and CDR2 SNEGSKA (reference sequence). CDR3 sequence reads: CSARPSGTPNQPQHF. CDR3 sequence (DNA): TGCAGTGCTAGACCCTCAGGGACCCCAAATCAGCCCCAGCATTTT.

Regarding this clonotype: Given a much more abundant clone one base away, this may be a read error. This CDR3 is missing its conserved last phenylalanine or tryptophan, likely due to a read error. The chain uses TRBV20-1 and TRBJ1-1; D not resolved. The V and J ends lost 6 bases and 0 bases respectively, with 14 bases between them. CDR1 DFQATT and CDR2 SNEGSKA come from the germline V gene (reference sequence). This CDR3 is built from 14 residues. CDR3 sequence: CSAAKEGMNTEAFV. DNA of the CDR3: TGCAGTGCCGCAAAGGAGGGAATGAACACTGAAGCTTTCGTT.

Ten or more counts support this clonotype. This rearrangement joins TRBV12-5 to TRBJ1-5, with D unresolved. The germline V and J ends were trimmed by 4 bases and 4 bases, with 14 bases remaining between them. CDR3 length equals 15 residues. Per germline, CDR1 LGHNT and CDR2 FRNRAP. The CDR3 bases are TGTGCTAGTGGTTCGTCACCGGGGTTAAATCAGCCCCAGCATTTT. This encodes CASGSSPGLNQPQHF.

This clonotype was recorded at least ten times. The chain is built from TRBV2 and TRBJ1-6, with D possibly TRBD1 on 6 matching bases. The germline CDR1 and CDR2 sequences are SNHLY and FYNNEI. The CDR3 contains 20 residues. The V end lost 5 bases, the J end lost 0 bases, and 23 bases lay between the germline ends. The CDR3 nucleotides are TGTGCCAGCAGTTGGGACATTTCCACAGTAAAGCCCTCCTATAATTCACCCCTCCACTTT. Translating gives CASSWDISTVKPSYNSPLHF.

This clonotype occurred a few times. The chain couples TRBV19 to TRBJ2-7; a possible D gene is TRBD1 (5 bases). The germline V and J ends were trimmed by 4 bases and 2 bases, with 15 bases remaining between them. In germline, CDR1 is LNHDA, CDR2 SQIVND (reference sequence). The CDR3 is 15 amino acids. As DNA, the CDR3 is TGTGCCAGTAGTACCCATAACAGGCAAACCTACGAGCAGTACTTC. Its protein is CASSTHNRQTYEQYF. The full variable domain, in which reference TRBV19 and TRBJ2-7 provide the parts outside the CDR3, is DGGITQSPKYLFRKEGQNVTLSCEQNLNHDAMYWYRQDPGQGLRLIYYSQIVNDFQKGDIAEGYSVSREKKESFPLTVTSAQKNPTAFYLCASSTHNRQTYEQYFGPGTRLTVT.

This chain connects TRBV6-2 or TRBV6-3 to TRBJ2-7; D call uncertain. Trimming cost V 8 bases and J 4 bases, with 6 bases left between them. Germline V gene data show CDR1 as MNHEY and CDR2 as SVGEGT. This CDR3 is built from 10 residues. CDR3 residues: CASGEYEQYF. In nucleotides, the CDR3 is TGTGCCAGCGGAGAGTACGAGCAGTACTTC.

This clonotype was observed many times. This chain uses TRBV15 with TRBJ2-7; D call uncertain. V was trimmed by 0 bases and J by 2 bases, leaving 14 bases between them. The germline V gene encodes CDR1 LNHNV and CDR2 YYDKDF (reference sequence). The CDR3 spans 16 residues. The CDR3 loop reads CATSRDLATGAYEQYF. In DNA, the CDR3 is TGTGCCACCAGCAGAGATCTGGCGACTGGTGCCTACGAGCAGTACTTC.

This clonotype turned up a few times. This chain uses TRBV6-1 with TRBJ2-7; tentatively, D is TRBD1 or TRBD2 (6 bases each). Germline CDR1 is MNHNS and CDR2 is SASEGT. The CDR3 is 16 amino acids. The V end lost 6 bases, the J end lost 2 bases, and 20 bases lay between the germline ends. CDR3 region: CASRGGTSGPPYEQYF. The CDR3, as DNA: TGTGCCAGCAGAGGGGGGACTTCCGGGCCCCCCTACGAGCAGTACTTC.

Many counts were recorded for this clonotype. The chain carries TRBV19 and TRBJ2-4, with TRBD1 matching over 12 bases. Trimming took 8 bases from V and 7 from J; bases not matched to a gene: 6. From germline, CDR1 is LNHDA and CDR2 SQIVND (reference sequence). The CDR3 runs 14 residues. In DNA, the CDR3 is TGTGCCAGTTCCCGGGACAGGGGGCGTAACATTCAGTACTTC. This encodes CASSRDRGRNIQYF.

This clonotype was found many times. The chain uses TRBV29-1 and TRBJ2-2, with D tentatively TRBD2 (6 bases). Germline loops: CDR1 SQVTM, CDR2 ANQGSEA. Deletions cut 6 bases from V and 3 bases from J, with 14 bases between. This CDR3 has 14 amino acids. The CDR3 spells CSVVPGGHTGELFF. The CDR3 DNA follows: TGCAGCGTCGTCCCTGGAGGGCACACCGGGGAGCTGTTTTTT.

This clonotype came up once. The V and J genes are TRBV2 and TRBJ2-2; D uncertain. V was pared by 0 bases and J by 3 bases, with 5 bases between. The CDR3 loop spans 14 amino acids. The germline V gene encodes CDR1 SNHLY and CDR2 FYNNEI. The CDR3, as DNA: TGTGCCAGCAGTGAAGCTCCTTACACCGGGGAGCTGTTTTTT. It yields the protein CASSEAPYTGELFF.

This clonotype was seen ten or more times. This sequence joins TRBV6-2 or TRBV6-3 and TRBJ1-1, with no clear D. The CDR3 runs to 11 residues. Germline CDR1 is MNHEY and CDR2 is SVGEGT. V was clipped by 3 bases and J by 4 bases, with 3 bases between them. CDR3 amino acids: CASSYVTEAFF. CDR3 coding DNA: TGTGCCAGCAGTTATGTCACTGAAGCTTTCTTT.

This clonotype was recorded at least ten times. The chain combines TRBV6-5 with TRBJ1-6, with D perhaps matching TRBD1 (6 bases). Trimming pared 6 bases from V and 2 bases from J, leaving 20 bases between. The CDR3 consists of 18 residues. Per germline, CDR1 MNHEY and CDR2 SVGAGI. The CDR3 DNA follows: TGTGCCAGCAGCAAACCTAAACAGGGAGGGACCTATAATTCACCCCTCCACTTT. This translates into CASSKPKQGGTYNSPLHF.

This clonotype was recorded many times. The gene calls are TRBV27 and TRBJ2-7; 9 nucleotides align to TRBD1. V gave up 2 bases and J gave up 4 bases; unmatched junction bases: 12. The CDR3 extends over 17 amino acids. Germline CDR1 MNHEY, CDR2 SMNVEV (reference sequence). The CDR3 protein is CASSLVGQGQGSYEQYF. DNA for the CDR3: TGTGCCAGCAGTTTAGTTGGTCAGGGACAGGGTTCTTACGAGCAGTACTTC.

This clonotype was seen a few times. The V and J genes are TRBV20-1 and TRBJ1-1; D not certain. The CDR3 extends over 11 amino acids. Trimming left V 6 bases short and J 8 bases short, with 13 bases between. CDR1 and CDR2 (germline): DFQATT, SNEGSKA (reference sequence). CDR3 nucleotide sequence: TGCAGTGCCCATAAAGGCAGAGAAGCTTTCTTT. This gives the protein CSAHKGREAFF.

CDR3 in DNA: TGTGCCAGCAGTTTACGAAGTGTTAGCACGTACACTCAAGAGACCCAGTACTTC. It translates to CASSLRSVSTYTQETQYF. J is TRBJ2-5 and V is TRBV12-3 or TRBV12-4; D not resolved. The V end lost 2 bases, the J end lost 2 bases, and 21 bases lay between the germline ends. This CDR3 is built from 18 residues.

The chain uses TRBV5-1 and TRBJ1-1, with D maybe TRBD1 (5 bases). This CDR3 spans 16 amino acids. Deletions cut 2 bases from V and 7 bases from J, with 21 bases between. Germline CDR1 and CDR2: SGHRS and YFSETQ. CDR3 sequence reads: CASSLTMTALGGEAFF. CDR3 nucleotides: TGCGCCAGCAGCTTAACGATGACAGCCCTGGGAGGTGAAGCTTTCTTT. Full variable domain (remainder filled in from reference TRBV5-1 and TRBJ1-1): KAGVTQTPRYLIKTRGQQVTLSCSPISGHRSVSWYQQTPGQGLQFLFEYFSETQRNKGNFPGRFSGRQFSNSRSEMNVSTLELGDSALYLCASSLTMTALGGEAFFGQGTRLTVV.

This clonotype was recorded many times. The V gene is TRBV28, the J gene TRBJ2-7; 12 bases match TRBD2. J was trimmed by 6 bases and V by 4 bases; bases with no gene match: 4. Germline CDR1 MDHEN, CDR2 SYDVKM. The CDR3 length is 14 residues. CDR3 protein: CASSSPGLAGEQYF. CDR3 DNA sequence: TGTGCCAGCAGTTCACCGGGACTAGCGGGCGAGCAGTACTTC.